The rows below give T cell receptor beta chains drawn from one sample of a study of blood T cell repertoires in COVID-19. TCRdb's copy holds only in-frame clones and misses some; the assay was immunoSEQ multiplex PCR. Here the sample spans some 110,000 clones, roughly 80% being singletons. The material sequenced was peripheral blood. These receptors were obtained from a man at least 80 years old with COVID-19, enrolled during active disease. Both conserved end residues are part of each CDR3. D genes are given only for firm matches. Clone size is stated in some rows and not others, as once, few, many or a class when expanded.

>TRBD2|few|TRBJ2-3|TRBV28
CASTPGTLAGEGDTQYF
TGTGCCAGCACCCCCGGGACTCTAGCGGGAGAAGGAGATACGCAGTATTTT
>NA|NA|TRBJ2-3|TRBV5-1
CASSSGLGRDTQYF
TGCGCCAGCAGCTCTGGACTGGGGAGGGATACGCAGTATTTT
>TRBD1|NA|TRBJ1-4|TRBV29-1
CSVRQGGEEKLFF
TGCAGCGTAAGACAGGGAGGTGAAGAAAAACTGTTTTTT
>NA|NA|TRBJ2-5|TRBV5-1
CASSPRSPETWRRRETQYF
TGCGCCAGCAGCCCGCGTTCCCCCGAGACGTGGAGGCGAAGAGAGACCCAGTACTTC
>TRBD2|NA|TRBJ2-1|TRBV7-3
CASSLITSGSNEQFF
TGTGCCAGCAGCTTAATAACTAGCGGGAGCAATGAGCAGTTCTTC
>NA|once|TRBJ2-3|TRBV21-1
CASSKGLGGTDTQYF
TGTGCCAGCAGCAAAGGCCTCGGAGGGACAGATACGCAGTATTTT
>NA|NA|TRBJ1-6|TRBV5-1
CASRPEDPGWSPLHF
TGCGCCAGCAGACCCGAGGATCCAGGGTGGTCACCCCTCCACTTT
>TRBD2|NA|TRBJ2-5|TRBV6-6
CASSYGRGETQYF
TGTGCCAGCAGTTACGGGAGGGGTGAGACCCAGTACTTC
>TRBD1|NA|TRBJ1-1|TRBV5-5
CASSTRQGATPPLF
TGTGCCAGCAGCACTCGACAGGGGGCCACACCACCTCTGTTT
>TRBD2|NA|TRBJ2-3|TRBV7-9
CASSNRGLAGATDTQYF
TGTGCCAGCAGCAACCGCGGACTAGCGGGGGCCACAGATACGCAGTATTTT
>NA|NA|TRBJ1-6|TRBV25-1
CASTQGWNSPLHF
TGTGCCAGCACACAGGGCTGGAATTCACCCCTCCACTTT
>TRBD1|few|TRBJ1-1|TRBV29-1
CSVWTGNTEAFF
TGCAGCGTGTGGACAGGGAACACTGAAGCTTTCTTT
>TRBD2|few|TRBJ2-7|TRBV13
CASSLGGRGLAGEQYF
TGTGCCAGCAGCTTAGGCGGGAGAGGACTAGCGGGGGAGCAGTACTTC
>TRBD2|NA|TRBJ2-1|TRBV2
CASSELFGTSYNEQFF
TGTGCCAGCAGTGAATTATTCGGGACTAGCTACAATGAGCAGTTCTTC
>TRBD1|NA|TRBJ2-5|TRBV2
CASGTQGAGETQYF
TGTGCCAGCGGAACCCAGGGGGCAGGGGAGACCCAGTACTTC
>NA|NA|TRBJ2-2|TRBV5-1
CASSPKGANTGELFF
TGCGCCAGCAGCCCAAAGGGAGCGAACACCGGGGAGCTGTTTTTT
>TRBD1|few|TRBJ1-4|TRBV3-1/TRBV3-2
CASSQGQGNEKLFF
TGTGCCAGCAGCCAAGGACAGGGGAATGAAAAACTGTTTTTT
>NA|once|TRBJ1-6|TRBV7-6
CASSLSGSANSPLHF
TGTGCCAGCAGCTTATCGGGGAGCGCGAATTCACCCCTCCACTTT
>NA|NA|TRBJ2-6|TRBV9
CASTPGTQTKSANVLTF
TGTGCCAGCACGCCGGGTACTCAAACAAAGTCGGCCAACGTCCTGACTTTC
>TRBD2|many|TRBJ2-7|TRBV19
CASSILAGGYEQYF
TGTGCCAGTAGTATCCTTGCGGGAGGCTACGAGCAGTACTTC
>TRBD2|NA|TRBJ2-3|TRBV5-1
CASSLSGGTDTQYF
TGCGCCAGCAGCTTGAGCGGGGGCACAGATACGCAGTATTTT
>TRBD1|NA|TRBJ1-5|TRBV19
CASTWTGINQPQHF
TGTGCCAGTACTTGGACAGGGATCAATCAGCCCCAGCATTTT
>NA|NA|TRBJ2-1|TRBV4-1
CASSQGPSSYNEQFF
TGCGCCAGCAGCCAAGGGCCTAGCAGCTACAATGAGCAGTTCTTC
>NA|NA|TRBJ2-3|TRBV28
CASSLRDMDTDTQYF
TGTGCCAGCAGTTTACGGGACATGGACACAGATACGCAGTATTTT
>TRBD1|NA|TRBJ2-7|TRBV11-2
CASTPGQGAREQYF
TGTGCCAGCACCCCCGGACAGGGGGCGCGCGAGCAGTACTTC
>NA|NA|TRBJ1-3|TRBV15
CATSRVGSEVSGNTIYF
TGTGCCACCAGCAGAGTTGGCAGTGAGGTCTCTGGAAACACCATATATTTT